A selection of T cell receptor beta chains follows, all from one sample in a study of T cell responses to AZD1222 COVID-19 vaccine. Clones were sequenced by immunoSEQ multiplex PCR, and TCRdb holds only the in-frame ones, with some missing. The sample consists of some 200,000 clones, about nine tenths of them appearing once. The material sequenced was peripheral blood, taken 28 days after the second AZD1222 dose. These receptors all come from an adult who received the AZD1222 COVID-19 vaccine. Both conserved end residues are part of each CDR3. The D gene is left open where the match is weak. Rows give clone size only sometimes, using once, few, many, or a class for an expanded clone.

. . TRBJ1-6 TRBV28 CASRVVGGGSPLHF TGTGCCAGCAGGGTAGTGGGGGGCGGATCACCCCTCCACTTT
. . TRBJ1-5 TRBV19 CASSIGPPTDYSNQPQHF TGTGCCAGTAGTATAGGACCCCCAACGGATTATAGCAATCAGCCCCAGCATTTT
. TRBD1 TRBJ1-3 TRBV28 CASSTGATGGFNTIYF TGTGCCAGCAGTACTGGGGCGACAGGGGGATTTAACACCATATATTTT
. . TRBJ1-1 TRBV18 CASSPISAYEAFF TGTGCCAGCTCACCAATCTCGGCATATGAAGCTTTCTTT
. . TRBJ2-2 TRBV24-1 CATSDSRITGELFF TGTGCCACCAGTGATTCTAGGATCACCGGGGAGCTGTTTTTT
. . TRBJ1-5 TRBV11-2 CASSLDLTQPQHF TGTGCCAGCAGCTTAGATCTGACTCAGCCCCAGCATTTT
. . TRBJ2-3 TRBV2 CASSNDRSTDTQYF TGTGCCAGCAGTAATGACAGGAGCACAGATACGCAGTATTTT
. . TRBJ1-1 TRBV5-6 CASSLRRVEAHTEAFF TGTGCCAGCAGCCTACGACGGGTCGAGGCACACACTGAAGCTTTCTTT
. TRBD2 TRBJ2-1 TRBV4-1 CASSQGNSGSRYEQFF TGCGCCAGCAGCCAAGGTAATAGCGGGAGTCGGTATGAGCAGTTCTTC
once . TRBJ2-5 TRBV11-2 CASSFRVETQYF TGTGCCAGCAGCTTCAGGGTTGAGACCCAGTACTTC
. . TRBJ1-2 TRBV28 CASSFNRDYGYTF TGTGCCAGCAGTTTCAACAGGGACTATGGCTACACCTTC
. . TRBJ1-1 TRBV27 CASSRIGSEAFF TGTGCCAGCAGTCGTATCGGTAGTGAAGCTTTCTTT
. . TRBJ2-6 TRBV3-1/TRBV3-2 CASSQGGTRSGANVLTF TGTGCCAGCAGCCAAGGCGGAACACGGTCTGGGGCCAACGTCCTGACTTTC
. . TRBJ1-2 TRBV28 CASSFRGGGRGYTF TGTGCCAGCAGTTTTCGGGGTGGTGGAAGAGGCTACACCTTC
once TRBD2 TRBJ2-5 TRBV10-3 CATIPGLAGGLAETQYF TGTGCCACCATCCCGGGACTAGCGGGAGGGCTAGCGGAGACCCAGTACTTC
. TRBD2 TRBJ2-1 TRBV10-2 CASSEAGGPYEQFF TGCGCCAGCAGTGAGGCGGGAGGGCCTTATGAGCAGTTCTTC
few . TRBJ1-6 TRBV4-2 CASSQVDSPLHF TGTGCCAGCAGCCAAGTTGATTCACCCCTCCACTTT
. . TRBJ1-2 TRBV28 CASRPDPATGYTF TGTGCCAGCAGACCGGATCCCGCGACTGGCTACACCTTC
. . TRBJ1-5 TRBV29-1 CSVGGAGQPQHF TGCAGCGTTGGGGGCGCGGGTCAGCCCCAGCATTTT
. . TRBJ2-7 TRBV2 CASTWGLGYEQYF TGTGCCAGCACCTGGGGCCTAGGATACGAGCAGTACTTC
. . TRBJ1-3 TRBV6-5 CASFLQGSGNTIYF TGTGCCAGCTTCCTACAGGGCTCTGGAAACACCATATATTTT
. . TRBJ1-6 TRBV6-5 CASSYSGTSASPLHF TGTGCCAGCAGTTACTCCGGGACCTCGGCTTCACCCCTCCACTTT
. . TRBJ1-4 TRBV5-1 CASSDPWTKEKLFF TGCGCCAGCAGCGATCCTTGGACGAAAGAAAAACTGTTTTTT
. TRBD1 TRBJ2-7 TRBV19 CASSLWATGTGGNEQYF TGTGCCAGTAGTCTCTGGGCCACCGGGACAGGGGGTAACGAGCAGTACTTC
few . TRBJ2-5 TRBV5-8 CASSLSGGTHETQYF TGTGCCAGCAGCTTGTCCGGCGGGACCCACGAGACCCAGTACTTC
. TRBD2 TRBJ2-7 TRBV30 CAWKVAGLYEQYF TGTGCCTGGAAGGTAGCGGGGCTCTACGAGCAGTACTTC
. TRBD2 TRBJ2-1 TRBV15 CATSGGLAVSYNEQFF TGTGCCACCAGCGGGGGACTAGCGGTCTCCTACAATGAGCAGTTCTTC
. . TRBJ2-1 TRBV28 CASTGQTWSYNEQFF TGTGCCAGCACGGGACAAACGTGGTCCTACAATGAGCAGTTCTTC
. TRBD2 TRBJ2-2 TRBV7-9 CASSIWGSGSAGELFF TGTGCCAGCAGCATCTGGGGTAGCGGGAGCGCCGGGGAGCTGTTTTTT
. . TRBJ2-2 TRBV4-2 CASSQDKGDSGAGTGELFF TGTGCCAGCAGCCAAGATAAGGGCGATAGCGGAGCGGGCACCGGGGAGCTGTTTTTT
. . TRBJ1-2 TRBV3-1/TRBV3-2 CASSHSSTGIYGYTF TGTGCCAGCAGCCACTCAAGCACGGGGATCTATGGCTACACCTTC
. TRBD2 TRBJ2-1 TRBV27 CASSWTSGRTGGEQFF TGTGCCAGCAGTTGGACTAGCGGGAGGACGGGGGGTGAGCAGTTCTTC
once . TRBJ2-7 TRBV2 CASSEPRKGPTYEQYF TGTGCCAGCAGTGAACCCCGTAAGGGGCCTACCTACGAGCAGTACTTC
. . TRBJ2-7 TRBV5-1 CASSLQGEQYF TGCGCCAGCAGCTTACAAGGTGAGCAGTACTTC
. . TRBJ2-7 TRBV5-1 CASRFLIDSNYEQYF TGCGCCAGCAGATTTCTGATTGACAGCAACTACGAGCAGTACTTC
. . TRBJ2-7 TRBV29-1 CVFRDVAYEQYF TGCGTCTTCCGGGACGTTGCCTACGAGCAGTACTTC
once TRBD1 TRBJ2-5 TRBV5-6 CASSLHGTGGYETQYF TGTGCCAGCAGCTTGCATGGGACAGGGGGATATGAGACCCAGTACTTC
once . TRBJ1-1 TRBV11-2 CASSLLQGQYTEAFF TGTGCCAGCAGCTTACTCCAGGGGCAATACACTGAAGCTTTCTTT
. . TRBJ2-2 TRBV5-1 CASSSGITGGELFF TGCGCCAGCAGCTCGGGAATCACGGGCGGGGAGCTGTTTTTT
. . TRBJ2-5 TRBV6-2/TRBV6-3 CASSEGAFGTQYF TGTGCCAGCAGCGAGGGAGCCTTTGGGACCCAGTACTTC
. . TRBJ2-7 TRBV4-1 CASSHPGGEQYF TGCGCCAGCAGCCACCCTGGGGGGGAGCAGTACTTC
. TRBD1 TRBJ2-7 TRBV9 CASSVDPLTGISNEQYF TGTGCCAGCAGCGTAGATCCCCTGACAGGGATTAGTAACGAGCAGTACTTC
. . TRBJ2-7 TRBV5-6 CASSSIGGLDEQYF TGTGCCAGCAGCTCCATCGGGGGTCTTGACGAGCAGTACTTC
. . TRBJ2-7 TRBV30 CAWGGEPTYEQYF TGTGCCTGGGGAGGGGAGCCTACCTACGAGCAGTACTTC
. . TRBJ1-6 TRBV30 CAWSGGGNSPLHF TGTGCCTGGAGTGGAGGGGGGAATTCACCCCTCCACTTT
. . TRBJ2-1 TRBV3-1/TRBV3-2 CASSQEGGGNNEQFF TGTGCCAGCAGCCAAGAGGGGGGTGGGAACAATGAGCAGTTCTTC
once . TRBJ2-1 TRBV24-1 CATLSRFSSSYNEQFF TGTGCCACCCTGAGCCGATTCTCGAGCTCCTACAATGAGCAGTTCTTC
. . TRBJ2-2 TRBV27 CASSFWKTSIFGELFF TGTGCCAGCAGTTTCTGGAAGACTAGTATTTTTGGGGAGCTGTTTTTT
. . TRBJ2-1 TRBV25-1 CASSETGGSYNEQFF TGTGCCAGCAGTGAAACCGGGGGCTCCTACAATGAGCAGTTCTTC
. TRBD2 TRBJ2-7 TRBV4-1 CASSAHPSGRAPEQYF TGCGCCAGCAGTGCTCACCCTAGCGGGAGGGCCCCCGAGCAGTACTTC
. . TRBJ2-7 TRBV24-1 CATSDSSGPSTPYEQYF TGTGCCACCAGTGATTCTTCGGGGCCGTCAACCCCCTACGAGCAGTACTTC
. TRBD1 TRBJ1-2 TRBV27 CASRDGTGHGYTF TGTGCCAGCAGGGACGGGACAGGGCACGGCTACACCTTC
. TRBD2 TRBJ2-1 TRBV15 CATSRVAGGHNEQFF TGTGCCACCAGCAGAGTAGCGGGAGGGCACAATGAGCAGTTCTTC
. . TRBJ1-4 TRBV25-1 CASSDPTRLNEKLFF TGTGCCAGCAGTGATCCAACACGACTTAATGAAAAACTGTTTTTT
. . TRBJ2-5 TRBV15 CATSRGGGGKTQYF TGTGCCACCAGCAGAGGGGGGGGCGGGAAGACCCAGTACTTC
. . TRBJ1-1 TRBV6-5 CASPGHLNTEAFF TGTGCCAGCCCGGGACACTTGAACACTGAAGCTTTCTTT
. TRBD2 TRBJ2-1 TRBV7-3 CASSWLAGVYNEQFF TGTGCCAGCAGCTGGCTAGCGGGGGTTTACAATGAGCAGTTCTTC
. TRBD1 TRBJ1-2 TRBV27 CASSLGTGHIYGYTF TGTGCCAGCAGTTTAGGGACAGGACATATCTATGGCTACACCTTC